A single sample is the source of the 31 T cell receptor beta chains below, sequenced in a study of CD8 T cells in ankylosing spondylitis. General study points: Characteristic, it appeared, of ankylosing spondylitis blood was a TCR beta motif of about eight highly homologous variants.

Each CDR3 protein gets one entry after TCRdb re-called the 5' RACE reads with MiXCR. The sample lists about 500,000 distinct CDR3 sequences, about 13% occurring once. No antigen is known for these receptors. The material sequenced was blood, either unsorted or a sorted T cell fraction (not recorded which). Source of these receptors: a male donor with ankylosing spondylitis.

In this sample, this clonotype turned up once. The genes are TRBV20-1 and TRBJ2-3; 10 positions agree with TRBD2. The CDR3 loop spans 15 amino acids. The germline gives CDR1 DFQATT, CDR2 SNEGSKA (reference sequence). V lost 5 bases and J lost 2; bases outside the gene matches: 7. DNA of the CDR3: TGCAGTGCTTGCAGGACTAGCGGACCCACAGATACGCAGTATTTT. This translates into CSACRTSGPTDTQYF.

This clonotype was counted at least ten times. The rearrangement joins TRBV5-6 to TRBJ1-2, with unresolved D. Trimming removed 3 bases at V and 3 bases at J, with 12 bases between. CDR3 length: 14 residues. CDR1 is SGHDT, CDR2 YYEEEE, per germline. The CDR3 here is CASSSNAVDYGYTF. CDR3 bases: TGTGCCAGCAGCTCCAACGCCGTGGACTATGGCTACACCTTC.

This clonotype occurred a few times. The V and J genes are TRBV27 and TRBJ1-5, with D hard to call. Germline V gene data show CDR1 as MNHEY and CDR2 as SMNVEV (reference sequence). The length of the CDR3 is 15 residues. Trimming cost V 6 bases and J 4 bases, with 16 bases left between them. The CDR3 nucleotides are TGTGCCAGCAGCGACAACCACGGCGGGAATCAGCCCCAGCATTTT. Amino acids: CASSDNHGGNQPQHF.

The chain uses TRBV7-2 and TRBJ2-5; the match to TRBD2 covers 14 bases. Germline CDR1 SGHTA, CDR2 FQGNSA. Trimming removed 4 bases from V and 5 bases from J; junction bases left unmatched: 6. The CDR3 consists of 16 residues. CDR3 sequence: CASSSSGLAGVETQYF. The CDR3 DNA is TGTGCCAGCAGCTCTTCGGGACTAGCGGGAGTTGAGACCCAGTACTTC.

The CDR3: CASSLHRDQETQYF. CDR3 DNA sequence: TGTGCCAGCAGTCTTCACAGGGACCAAGAGACCCAGTACTTC. V usage is TRBV25-1 and J usage is TRBJ2-5, with D tentatively TRBD1 (6 bases). Germline CDR1 and CDR2: MGHDK and SYGVNS. This CDR3 spans 14 amino acids. V lost 5 bases and J 0 bases, leaving 10 bases between the germline ends.

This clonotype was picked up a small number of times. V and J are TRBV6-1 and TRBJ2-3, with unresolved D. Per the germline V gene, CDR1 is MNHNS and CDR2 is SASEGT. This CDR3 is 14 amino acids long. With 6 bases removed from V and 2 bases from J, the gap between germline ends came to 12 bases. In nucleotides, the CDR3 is TGTGCCAGCAGCATACGCGGATACACAGATACGCAGTATTTT. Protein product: CASSIRGYTDTQYF.

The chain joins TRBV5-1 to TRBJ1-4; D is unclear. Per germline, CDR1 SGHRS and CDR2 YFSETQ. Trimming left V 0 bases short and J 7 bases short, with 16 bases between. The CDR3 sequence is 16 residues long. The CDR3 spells CASSLDVQAAVEKLFF. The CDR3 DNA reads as TGCGCCAGCAGCTTGGACGTTCAGGCGGCTGTTGAAAAACTGTTTTTT.

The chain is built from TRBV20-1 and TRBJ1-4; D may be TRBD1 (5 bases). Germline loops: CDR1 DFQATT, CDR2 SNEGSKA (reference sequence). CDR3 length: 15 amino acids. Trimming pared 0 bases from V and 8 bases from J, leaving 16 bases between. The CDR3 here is CSAREAGGAIEKLFF. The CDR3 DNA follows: TGCAGTGCTAGAGAGGCGGGAGGGGCAATCGAAAAACTGTTTTTT.

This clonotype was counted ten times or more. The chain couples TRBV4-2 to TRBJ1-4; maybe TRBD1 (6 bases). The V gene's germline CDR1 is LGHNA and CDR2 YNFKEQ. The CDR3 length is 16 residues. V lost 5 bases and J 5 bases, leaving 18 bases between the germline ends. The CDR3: CASSIKGGQPNEKLFF. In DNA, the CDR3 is TGTGCCAGCAGCATAAAGGGGGGGCAGCCAAATGAAAAACTGTTTTTT.

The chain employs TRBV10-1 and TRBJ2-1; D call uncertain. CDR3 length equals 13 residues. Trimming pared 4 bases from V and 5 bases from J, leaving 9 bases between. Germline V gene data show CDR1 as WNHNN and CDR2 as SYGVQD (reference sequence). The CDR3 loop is CASSGGLNNEQFF. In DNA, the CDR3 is TGCGCCAGCAGTGGAGGATTGAACAATGAGCAGTTCTTC.

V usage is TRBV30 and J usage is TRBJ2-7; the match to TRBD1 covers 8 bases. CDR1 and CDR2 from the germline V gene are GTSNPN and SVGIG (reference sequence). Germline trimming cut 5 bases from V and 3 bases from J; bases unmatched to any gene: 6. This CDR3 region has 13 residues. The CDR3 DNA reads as TGTGCCTGGGCAGGACAGGGCTACTACGAGCAGTACTTC. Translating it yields CAWAGQGYYEQYF. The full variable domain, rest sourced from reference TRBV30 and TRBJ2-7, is SQTIHQWPATLVQPVGSPLSLECTVEGTSNPNLYWYRQAAGRGLQLLFYSVGIGQISSEVPQNLSASRPQDRQFILSSKKLLLSDSGFYLCAWAGQGYYEQYFGPGTRLTVT.

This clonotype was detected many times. CDR3 nucleotide sequence: TGTGCCACCAGTGAGACAGCTAACTATGGCTACACCTTC. Its translation: CATSETANYGYTF. The chain links TRBV24-1 to TRBJ1-2; a weak D match, TRBD1 (5 bases). CDR1 KGHDR and CDR2 SFDVKD come from the germline V gene. This CDR3 has 13 residues. V was trimmed by 4 bases and J by 0 bases, leaving 5 bases between them.

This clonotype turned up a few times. The CDR3 is CASSRQGHQPQHF. The CDR3 DNA follows: TGTGCCAGCAGCCGACAGGGCCATCAGCCCCAGCATTTT. The gene calls are TRBV3-1 and TRBJ1-5; 7 bases agree with TRBD1. Germline assignment: CDR1 LGHDT and CDR2 YNNKEL (reference sequence). The J segment lost 5 bases and the V segment lost 4 bases, leaving 2 bases of the junction unmatched. CDR3 length: 13 amino acids.

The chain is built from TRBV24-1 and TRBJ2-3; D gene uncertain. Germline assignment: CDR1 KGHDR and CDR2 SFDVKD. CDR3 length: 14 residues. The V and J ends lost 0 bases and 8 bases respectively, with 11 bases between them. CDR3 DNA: TGTGCCACCAGTGATTTGCAAGAGGCCGGTACGCAGTATTTT. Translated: CATSDLQEAGTQYF.

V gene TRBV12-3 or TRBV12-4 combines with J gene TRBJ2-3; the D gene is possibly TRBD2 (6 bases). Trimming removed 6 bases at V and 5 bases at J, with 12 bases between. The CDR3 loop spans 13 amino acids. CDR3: CASRSWGVDTQYF. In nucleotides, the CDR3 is TGTGCCAGCAGATCTTGGGGGGTAGATACGCAGTATTTT.

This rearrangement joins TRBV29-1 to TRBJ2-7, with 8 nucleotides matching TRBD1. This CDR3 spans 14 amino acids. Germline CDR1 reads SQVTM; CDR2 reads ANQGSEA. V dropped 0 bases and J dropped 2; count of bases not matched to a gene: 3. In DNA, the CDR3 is TGCAGCGTTGAAGATGGGGGACAGGCCTACGAGCAGTACTTC. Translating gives CSVEDGGQAYEQYF.

CDR3 loop: CASSLGADQQFF. The CDR3, as DNA: TGTGCCAGCAGCCTGGGGGCCGATCAGCAGTTCTTC. V and J are TRBV4-2 and TRBJ2-1; perhaps TRBD1 as D (6 bases). V lost 4 bases, J lost 11 bases, and 12 bases lay in between. The CDR3 is made up of 12 amino acids. Germline lookup yields CDR1 LGHNA and CDR2 YNFKEQ.

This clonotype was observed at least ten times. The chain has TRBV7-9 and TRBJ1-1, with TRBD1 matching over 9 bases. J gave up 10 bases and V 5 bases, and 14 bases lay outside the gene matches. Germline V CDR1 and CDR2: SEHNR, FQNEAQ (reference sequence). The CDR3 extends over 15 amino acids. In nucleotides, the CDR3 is TGTGCCAGCAGCGCGCGAACAGGGGGCGCGAATTTAGCTTTCTTT. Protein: CASSARTGGANLAFF.

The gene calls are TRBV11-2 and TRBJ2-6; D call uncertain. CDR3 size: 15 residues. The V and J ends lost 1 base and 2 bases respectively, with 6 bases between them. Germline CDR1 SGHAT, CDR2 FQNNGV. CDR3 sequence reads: CASSLALPGANVLTF. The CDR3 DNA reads TGTGCCAGCAGCTTAGCCCTCCCTGGGGCCAACGTCCTGACTTTC.

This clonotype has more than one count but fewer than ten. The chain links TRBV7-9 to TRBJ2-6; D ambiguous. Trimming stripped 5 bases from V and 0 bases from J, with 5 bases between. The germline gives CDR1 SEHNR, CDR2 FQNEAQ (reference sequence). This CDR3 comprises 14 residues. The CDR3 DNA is TGTGCCAGCAGCGATAACTCTGGGGCCAACGTCCTGACTTTC. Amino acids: CASSDNSGANVLTF.

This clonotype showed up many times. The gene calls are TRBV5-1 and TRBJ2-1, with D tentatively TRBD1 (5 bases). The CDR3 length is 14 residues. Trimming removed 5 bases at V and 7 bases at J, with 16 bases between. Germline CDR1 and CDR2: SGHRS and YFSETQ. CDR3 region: CASSWNQGWNEQFF. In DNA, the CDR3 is TGCGCCAGCAGTTGGAACCAGGGATGGAATGAGCAGTTCTTC. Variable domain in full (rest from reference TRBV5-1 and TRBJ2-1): KAGVTQTPRYLIKTRGQQVTLSCSPISGHRSVSWYQQTPGQGLQFLFEYFSETQRNKGNFPGRFSGRQFSNSRSEMNVSTLELGDSALYLCASSWNQGWNEQFFGPGTRLTVL.

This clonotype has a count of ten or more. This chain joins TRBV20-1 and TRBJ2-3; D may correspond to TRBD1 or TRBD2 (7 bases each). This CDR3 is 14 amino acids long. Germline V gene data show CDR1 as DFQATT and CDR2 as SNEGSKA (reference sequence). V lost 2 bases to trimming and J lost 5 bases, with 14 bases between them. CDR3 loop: CSARQGGRVDTQYF. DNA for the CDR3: TGCAGTGCTAGACAGGGGGGGCGTGTAGATACGCAGTATTTT.

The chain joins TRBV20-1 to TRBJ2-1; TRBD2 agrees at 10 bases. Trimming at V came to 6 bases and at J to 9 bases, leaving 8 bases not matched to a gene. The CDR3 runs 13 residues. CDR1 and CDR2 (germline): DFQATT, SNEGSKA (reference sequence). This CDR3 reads CSAGLAVVGEQFF. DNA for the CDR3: TGCAGTGCCGGACTAGCGGTTGTTGGTGAGCAGTTCTTC.

The CDR3 reads CASLEGGGRVQETQYF. DNA for the CDR3: TGCGCCAGCCTCGAAGGGGGCGGGAGGGTCCAAGAGACCCAGTACTTC. The chain has TRBV10-2 and TRBJ2-5; TRBD2 agrees at 9 bases. Germline-derived CDR1 and CDR2 are WSHSY and SAAADI. V was clipped by 8 bases and J by 1 base; unmatched bases: 11. This CDR3 has 16 residues.

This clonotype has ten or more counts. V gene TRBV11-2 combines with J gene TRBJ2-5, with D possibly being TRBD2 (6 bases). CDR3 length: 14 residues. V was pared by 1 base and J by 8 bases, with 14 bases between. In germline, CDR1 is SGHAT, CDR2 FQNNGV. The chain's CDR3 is CASSLGVTGTTQYF. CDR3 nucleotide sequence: TGTGCCAGCAGCTTAGGGGTGACCGGGACTACCCAGTACTTC.

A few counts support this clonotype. The CDR3 region has the DNA TGTGCCAGCAGTTTAGACGGGCTAGCGGGTGATGAGCAGTTCTTC. Translated, it gives CASSLDGLAGDEQFF. The V call is TRBV12-3 or TRBV12-4, the J call TRBJ2-1, with 8 bases lining up with TRBD2. Unmatched junction bases numbered 7, after V lost 1 base and J lost 8 bases. The CDR3 has 15 residues.

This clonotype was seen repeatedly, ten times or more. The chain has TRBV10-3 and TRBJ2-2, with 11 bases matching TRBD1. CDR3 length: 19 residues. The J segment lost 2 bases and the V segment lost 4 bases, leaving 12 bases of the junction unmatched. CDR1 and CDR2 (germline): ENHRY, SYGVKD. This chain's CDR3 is CAISAGTGGPAPNTGELFF. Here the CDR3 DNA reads TGTGCCATCAGTGCTGGGACAGGGGGTCCGGCCCCAAACACCGGGGAGCTGTTTTTT.

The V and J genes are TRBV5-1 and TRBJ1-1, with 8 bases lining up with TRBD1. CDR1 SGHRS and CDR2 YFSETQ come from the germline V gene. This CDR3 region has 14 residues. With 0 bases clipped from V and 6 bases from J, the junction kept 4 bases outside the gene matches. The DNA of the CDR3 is TGCGCCAGCAGCTTGGACAGGGGGATGGCTGAAGCTTTCTTT. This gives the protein CASSLDRGMAEAFF.

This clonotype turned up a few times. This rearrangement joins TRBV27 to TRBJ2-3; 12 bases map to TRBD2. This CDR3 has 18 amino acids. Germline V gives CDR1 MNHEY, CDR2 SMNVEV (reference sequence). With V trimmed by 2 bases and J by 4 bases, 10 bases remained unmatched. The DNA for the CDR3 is TGTGCCAGCAGTTTAAATTGGCGACTAGCGGGAGACCCAGATACGCAGTATTTT. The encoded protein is CASSLNWRLAGDPDTQYF.

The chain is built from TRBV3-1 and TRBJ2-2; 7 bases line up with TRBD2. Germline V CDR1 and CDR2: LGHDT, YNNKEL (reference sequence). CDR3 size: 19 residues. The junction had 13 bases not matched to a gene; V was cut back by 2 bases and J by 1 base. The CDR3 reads CASSQRKPTSGMNTGELFF. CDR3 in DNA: TGTGCCAGCAGCCAACGAAAGCCCACGAGCGGGATGAACACCGGGGAGCTGTTTTTT. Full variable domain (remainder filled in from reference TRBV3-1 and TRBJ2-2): DTAVSQTPKYLVTQMGNDKSIKCEQNLGHDTMYWYKQDSKKFLKIMFSYNNKELIINETVPNRFSPKSPDKAHLNLHINSLELGDSAVYFCASSQRKPTSGMNTGELFFGEGSRLTVL.

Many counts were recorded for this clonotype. CDR3 amino acids: CASSLTGTGEYGYTF. CDR3 in DNA: TGTGCCAGCAGTTTAACCGGGACAGGGGAATATGGCTACACCTTC. This chain connects TRBV12-3 or TRBV12-4 to TRBJ1-2, with 10 bases fitting TRBD1. With V trimmed by 2 bases and J by 5 bases, 5 bases remained unmatched. This CDR3 contains 15 residues.